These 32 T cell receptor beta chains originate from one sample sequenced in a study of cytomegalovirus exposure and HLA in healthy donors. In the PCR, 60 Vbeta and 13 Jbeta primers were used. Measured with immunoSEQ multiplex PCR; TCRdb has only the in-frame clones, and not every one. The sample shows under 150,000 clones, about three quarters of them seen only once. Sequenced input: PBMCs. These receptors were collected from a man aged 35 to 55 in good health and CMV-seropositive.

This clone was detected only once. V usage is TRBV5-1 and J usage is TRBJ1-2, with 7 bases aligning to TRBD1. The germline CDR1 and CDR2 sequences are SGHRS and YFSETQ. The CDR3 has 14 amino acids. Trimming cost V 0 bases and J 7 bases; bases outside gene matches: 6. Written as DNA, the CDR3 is TGCGCCAGCAGCTTGGATACGTCAGGGGGTGGCTACACCTTC. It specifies CASSLDTSGGGYTF.

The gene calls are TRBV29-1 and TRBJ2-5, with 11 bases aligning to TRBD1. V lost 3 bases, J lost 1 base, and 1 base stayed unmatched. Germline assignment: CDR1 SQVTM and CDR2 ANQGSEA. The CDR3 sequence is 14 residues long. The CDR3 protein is CSVDGTGGQETQYF. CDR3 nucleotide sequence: TGCAGCGTTGATGGGACAGGGGGCCAAGAGACCCAGTACTTC.

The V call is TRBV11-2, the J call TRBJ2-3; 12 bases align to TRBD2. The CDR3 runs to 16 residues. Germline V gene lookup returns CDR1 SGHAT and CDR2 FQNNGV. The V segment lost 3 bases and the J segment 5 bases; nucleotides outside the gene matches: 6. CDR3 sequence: CASSFLAGGPIDTQYF. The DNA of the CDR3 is TGTGCCAGCAGCTTCCTAGCGGGAGGGCCAATAGATACGCAGTATTTT.

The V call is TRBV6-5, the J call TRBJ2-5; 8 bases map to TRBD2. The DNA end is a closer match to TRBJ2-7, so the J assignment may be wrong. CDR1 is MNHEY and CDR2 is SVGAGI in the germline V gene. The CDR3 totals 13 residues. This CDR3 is CASGGGGTYEQYF. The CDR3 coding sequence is TGTGCCAGCGGGGGCGGGGGGACCTACGAGCAGTACTTC.

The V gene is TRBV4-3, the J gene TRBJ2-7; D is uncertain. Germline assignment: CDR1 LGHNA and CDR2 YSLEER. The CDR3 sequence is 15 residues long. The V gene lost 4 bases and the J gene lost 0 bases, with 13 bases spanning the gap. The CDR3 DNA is TGCGCCAGCAGCCGGCTGGGCACGACCTCCTACGAGCAGTACTTC. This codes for CASSRLGTTSYEQYF.

CDR3 nucleotides: TGTGCCAGCAGCTCCGGGACAAACTACGAGCAGTACTTC. Its protein product is CASSSGTNYEQYF. The V and J genes are TRBV5-6 and TRBJ2-7; maybe TRBD1 (6 bases). V dropped 3 bases and J dropped 3 bases, with 10 bases sitting between them. The germline V gene encodes CDR1 SGHDT and CDR2 YYEEEE. The CDR3 has 13 residues.

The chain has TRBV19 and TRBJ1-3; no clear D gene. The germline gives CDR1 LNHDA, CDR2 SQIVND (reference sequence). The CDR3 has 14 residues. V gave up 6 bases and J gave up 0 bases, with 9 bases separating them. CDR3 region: CASRSGSSGNTIYF. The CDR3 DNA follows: TGTGCCAGTAGGTCCGGGAGCTCTGGAAACACCATATATTTT.

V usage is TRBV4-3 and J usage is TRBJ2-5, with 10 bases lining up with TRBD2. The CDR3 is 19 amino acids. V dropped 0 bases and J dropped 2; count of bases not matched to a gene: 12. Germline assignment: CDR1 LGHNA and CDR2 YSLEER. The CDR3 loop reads CASSQDPEWEREGQETQYF. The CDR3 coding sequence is TGCGCCAGCAGCCAAGATCCGGAGTGGGAGCGGGAGGGGCAAGAGACCCAGTACTTC.

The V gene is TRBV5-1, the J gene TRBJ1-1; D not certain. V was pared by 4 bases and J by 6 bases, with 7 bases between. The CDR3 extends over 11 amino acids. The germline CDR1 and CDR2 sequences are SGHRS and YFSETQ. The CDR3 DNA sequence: TGCGCCAGCAGCCTGTATCCTGAAGCTTTCTTT. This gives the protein CASSLYPEAFF.

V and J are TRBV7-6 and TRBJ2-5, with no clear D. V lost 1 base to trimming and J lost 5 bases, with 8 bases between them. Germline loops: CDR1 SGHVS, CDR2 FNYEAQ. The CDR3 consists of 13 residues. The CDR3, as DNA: TGTGCCAGCAGCTTAGGGAGCGTGGAGACCCAGTACTTC. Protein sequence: CASSLGSVETQYF. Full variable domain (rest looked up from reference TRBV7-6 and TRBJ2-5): GAGVSQSPRYKVTKRGQDVALRCDPISGHVSLYWYRQALGQGPEFLTYFNYEAQQDKSGLPNDRFSAERPEGSISTLTIQRTEQRDSAMYRCASSLGSVETQYFGPGTRLLVL.

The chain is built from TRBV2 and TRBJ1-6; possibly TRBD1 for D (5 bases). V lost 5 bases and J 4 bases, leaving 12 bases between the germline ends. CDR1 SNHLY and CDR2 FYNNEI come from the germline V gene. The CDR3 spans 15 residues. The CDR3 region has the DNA TGTGCCAGCAGTCCGGCGGGGCATTATAATTCACCCCTCCACTTT. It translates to CASSPAGHYNSPLHF.

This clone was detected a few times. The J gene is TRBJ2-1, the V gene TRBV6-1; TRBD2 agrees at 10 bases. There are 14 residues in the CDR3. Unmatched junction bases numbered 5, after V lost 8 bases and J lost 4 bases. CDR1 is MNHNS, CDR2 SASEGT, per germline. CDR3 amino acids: CASGTSGTYNEQFF. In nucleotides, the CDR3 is TGTGCCAGCGGCACTAGCGGGACGTACAATGAGCAGTTCTTC.

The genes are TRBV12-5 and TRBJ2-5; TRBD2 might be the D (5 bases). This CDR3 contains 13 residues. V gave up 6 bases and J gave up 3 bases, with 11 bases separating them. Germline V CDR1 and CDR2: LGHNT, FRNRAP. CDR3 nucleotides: TGTGCTAGTGGAAAAAGCGGAAAAGAGACCCAGTACTTC. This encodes CASGKSGKETQYF.

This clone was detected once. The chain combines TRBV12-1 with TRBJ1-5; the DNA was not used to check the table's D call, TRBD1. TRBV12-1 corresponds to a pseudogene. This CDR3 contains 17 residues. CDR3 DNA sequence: TGTGCCAGCAGCGCCGACAGCCTCGGTACTAGCAATCAGCCCCAGCATTTT. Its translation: CASSADSLGTSNQPQHF.

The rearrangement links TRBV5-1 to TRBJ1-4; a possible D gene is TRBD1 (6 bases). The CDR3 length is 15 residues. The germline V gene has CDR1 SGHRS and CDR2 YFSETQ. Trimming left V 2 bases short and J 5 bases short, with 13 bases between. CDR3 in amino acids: CASSFTGGGNEKLFF. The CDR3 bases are TGCGCCAGCAGCTTTACGGGTGGGGGCAATGAAAAACTGTTTTTT.

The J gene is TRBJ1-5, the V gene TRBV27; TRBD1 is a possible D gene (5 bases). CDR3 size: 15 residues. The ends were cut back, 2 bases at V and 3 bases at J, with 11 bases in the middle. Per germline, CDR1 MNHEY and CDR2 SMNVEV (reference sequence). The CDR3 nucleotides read TGTGCCAGCAGTTTAGGATTGGGGCTCAATCAGCCCCAGCATTTT. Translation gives CASSLGLGLNQPQHF.

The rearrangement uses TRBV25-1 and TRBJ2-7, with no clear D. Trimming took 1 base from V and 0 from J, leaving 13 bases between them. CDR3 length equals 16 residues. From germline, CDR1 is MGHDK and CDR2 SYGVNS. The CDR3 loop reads CASSEWKAVISYEQYF. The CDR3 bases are TGTGCCAGCAGTGAATGGAAGGCGGTAATCTCCTACGAGCAGTACTTC.

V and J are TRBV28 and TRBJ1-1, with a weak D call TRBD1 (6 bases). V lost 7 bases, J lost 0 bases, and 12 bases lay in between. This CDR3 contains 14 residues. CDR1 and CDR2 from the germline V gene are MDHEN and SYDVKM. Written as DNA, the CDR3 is TGTGCCAGCAATAGGGGGAGCATGAACACTGAAGCTTTCTTT. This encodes CASNRGSMNTEAFF.

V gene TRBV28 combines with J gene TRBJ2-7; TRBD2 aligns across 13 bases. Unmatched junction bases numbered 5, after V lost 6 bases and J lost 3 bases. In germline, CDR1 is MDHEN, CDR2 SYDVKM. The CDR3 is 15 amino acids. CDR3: CASRSGTSGNYEQYF. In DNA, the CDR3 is TGTGCCAGCAGATCCGGGACTAGCGGGAACTACGAGCAGTACTTC.

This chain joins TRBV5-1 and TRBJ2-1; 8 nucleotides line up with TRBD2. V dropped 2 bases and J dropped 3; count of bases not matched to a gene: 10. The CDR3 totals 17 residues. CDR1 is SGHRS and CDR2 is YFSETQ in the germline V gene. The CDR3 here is CASSLPGLADYYNEQFF. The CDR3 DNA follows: TGCGCCAGCAGCTTACCCGGACTAGCAGACTACTACAATGAGCAGTTCTTC.

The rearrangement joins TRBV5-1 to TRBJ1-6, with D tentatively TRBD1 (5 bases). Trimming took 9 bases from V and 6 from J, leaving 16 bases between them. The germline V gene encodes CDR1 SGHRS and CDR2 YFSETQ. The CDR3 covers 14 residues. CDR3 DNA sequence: TGCGCCACCCGGACGGAGGGGCTTAATTCACCCCTCCACTTT. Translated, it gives CATRTEGLNSPLHF.

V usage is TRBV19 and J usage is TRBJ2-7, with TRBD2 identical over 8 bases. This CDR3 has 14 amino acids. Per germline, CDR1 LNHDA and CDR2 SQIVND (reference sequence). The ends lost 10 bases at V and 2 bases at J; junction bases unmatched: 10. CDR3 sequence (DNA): TGTGCCACCAAAGAAATAGCGGGACCCTACGAGCAGTACTTC. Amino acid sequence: CATKEIAGPYEQYF. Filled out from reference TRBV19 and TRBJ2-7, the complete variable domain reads DGGITQSPKYLFRKEGQNVTLSCEQNLNHDAMYWYRQDPGQGLRLIYYSQIVNDFQKGDIAEGYSVSREKKESFPLTVTSAQKNPTAFYLCATKEIAGPYEQYFGPGTRLTVT.

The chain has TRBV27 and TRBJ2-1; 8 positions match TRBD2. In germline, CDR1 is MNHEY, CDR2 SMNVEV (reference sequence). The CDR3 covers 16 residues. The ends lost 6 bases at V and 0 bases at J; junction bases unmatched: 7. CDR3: CASSPGAGVSYNEQFF. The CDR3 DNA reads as TGTGCCAGCAGCCCCGGAGCGGGGGTCTCCTACAATGAGCAGTTCTTC.

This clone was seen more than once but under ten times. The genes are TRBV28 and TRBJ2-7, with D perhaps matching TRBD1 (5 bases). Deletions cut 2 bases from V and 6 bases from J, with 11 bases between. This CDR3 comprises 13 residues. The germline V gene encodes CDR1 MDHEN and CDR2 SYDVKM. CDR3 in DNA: TGTGCCAGCAGTTTACGGAACCAGGGCGAGCAGTACTTC. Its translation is CASSLRNQGEQYF. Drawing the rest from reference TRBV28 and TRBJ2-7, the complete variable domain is DVKVTQSSRYLVKRTGEKVFLECVQDMDHENMFWYRQDPGLGLRLIYFSYDVKMKEKGDIPEGYSVSREKKERFSLILESASTNQTSMYLCASSLRNQGEQYFGPGTRLTVT.

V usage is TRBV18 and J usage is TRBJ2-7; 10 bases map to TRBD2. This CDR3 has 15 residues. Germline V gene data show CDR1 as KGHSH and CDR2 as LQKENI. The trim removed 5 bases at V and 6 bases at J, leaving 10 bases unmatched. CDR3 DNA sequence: TGTGCCAGCTCAGGCGGGACTAGCGAAATCCGCGAGCAGTACTTC. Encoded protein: CASSGGTSEIREQYF.

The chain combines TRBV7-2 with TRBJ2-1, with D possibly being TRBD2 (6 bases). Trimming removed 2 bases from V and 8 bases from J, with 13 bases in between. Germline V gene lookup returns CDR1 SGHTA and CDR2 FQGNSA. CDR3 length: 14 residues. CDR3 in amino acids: CASSLTAGSYEQFF. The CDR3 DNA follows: TGTGCCAGCAGCTTAACGGCGGGAAGTTATGAGCAGTTCTTC.

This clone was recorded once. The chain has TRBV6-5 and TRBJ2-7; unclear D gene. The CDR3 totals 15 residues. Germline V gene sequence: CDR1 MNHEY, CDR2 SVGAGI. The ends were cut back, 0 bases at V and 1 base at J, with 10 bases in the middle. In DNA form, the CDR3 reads TGTGCCAGCAGTTACTCCACTATGGGTTCCTACGAGCAGTACTTC. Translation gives CASSYSTMGSYEQYF.

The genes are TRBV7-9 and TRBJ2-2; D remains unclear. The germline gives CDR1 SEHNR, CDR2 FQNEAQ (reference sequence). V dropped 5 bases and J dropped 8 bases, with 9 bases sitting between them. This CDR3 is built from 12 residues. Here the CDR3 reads CASSPPVGELFF. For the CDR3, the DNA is TGTGCCAGCAGCCCCCCCGTAGGGGAGCTGTTTTTT.

The CDR3 DNA reads TGTGCCAGCAGCCCGGGACTAGCGGGACAAGAGACCCAGTACTTC. Translation: CASSPGLAGQETQYF. V and J are TRBV5-6 and TRBJ2-5, with 13 bases fitting TRBD2. CDR1 is SGHDT and CDR2 is YYEEEE in the germline V gene. The junction had 2 bases not matched to a gene; V was cut back by 4 bases and J by 2 bases. CDR3 length: 15 residues.

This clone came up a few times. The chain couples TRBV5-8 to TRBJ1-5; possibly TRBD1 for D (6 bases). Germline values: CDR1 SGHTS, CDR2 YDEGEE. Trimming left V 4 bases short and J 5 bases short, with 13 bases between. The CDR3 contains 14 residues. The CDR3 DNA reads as TGTGCCAGCAGCATTAGAACAGGGCATCAGCCCCAGCATTTT. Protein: CASSIRTGHQPQHF.

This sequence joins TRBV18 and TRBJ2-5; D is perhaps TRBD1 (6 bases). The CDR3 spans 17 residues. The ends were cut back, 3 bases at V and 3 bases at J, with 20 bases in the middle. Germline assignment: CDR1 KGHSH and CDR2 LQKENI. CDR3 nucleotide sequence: TGTGCCAGCTCACCCTATCTCCCACAGGGTGCGAAAGAGACCCAGTACTTC. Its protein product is CASSPYLPQGAKETQYF. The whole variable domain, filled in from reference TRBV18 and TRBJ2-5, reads NAGVMQNPRHLVRRRGQEARLRCSPMKGHSHVYWYRQLPEEGLKFMVYLQKENIIDESGMPKERFSAEFPKEGPSILRIQQVVRGDSAAYFCASSPYLPQGAKETQYFGPGTRLLVL.

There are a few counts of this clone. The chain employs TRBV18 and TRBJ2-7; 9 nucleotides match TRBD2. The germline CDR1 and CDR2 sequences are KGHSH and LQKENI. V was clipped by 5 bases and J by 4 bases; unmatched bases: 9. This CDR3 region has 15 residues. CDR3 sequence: CASSSNSGRQYEQYF. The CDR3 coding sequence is TGTGCCAGCTCATCTAATAGCGGGAGACAATACGAGCAGTACTTC.